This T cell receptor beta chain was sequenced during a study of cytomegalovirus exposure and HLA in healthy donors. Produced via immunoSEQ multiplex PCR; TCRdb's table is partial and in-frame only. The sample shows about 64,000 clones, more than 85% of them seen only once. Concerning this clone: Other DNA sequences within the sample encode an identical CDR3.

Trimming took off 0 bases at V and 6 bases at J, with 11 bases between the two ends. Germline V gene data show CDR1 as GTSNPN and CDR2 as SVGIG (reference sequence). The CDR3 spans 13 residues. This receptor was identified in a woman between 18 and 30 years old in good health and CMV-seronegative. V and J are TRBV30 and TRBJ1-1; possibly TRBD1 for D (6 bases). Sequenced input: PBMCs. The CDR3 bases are TGTGCCTGGAGTGTCGGGGGGCTAGCTGAAGCTTTCTTT. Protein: CAWSVGGLAEAFF.